This paragraph covers one TCR beta chain sequence. Original processing notes: Using reference gene primer amplification, nucleated cell counts were estimated. This table comes from immunoSEQ multiplex PCR, and its TCRdb copy is limited to in-frame clones, with some not included. Clonal size and the V and J genes are those of that table, whereas D and trimming came from the DNA. The profile shows about 71,000 clones, more than 80% of them singletons. The data were taken from a study of blood T cell repertoires in COVID-19. As for the study in general: Italy, Spain and the United States were the sources of the convalescent and acute COVID-19 samples. PBMCs, B-cell-depleted T cells, or T cells were the source of the cDNA or gDNA that made up the material.

The ends lost 5 bases at V and 1 base at J; junction bases unmatched: 11. The CDR3 has 18 amino acids. Looked up from germline, CDR1 is SGHAT and CDR2 is FQNNGV. The sequenced sample was peripheral blood. The chain carries TRBV11-2 and TRBJ2-5, with TRBD2 matching over 12 bases. This receptor was obtained from a man aged 25 to 40 with acute or convalescent COVID-19. This CDR3 reads CASSLRTSGATIQETQYF. The DNA for the CDR3 is TGTGCCAGCAGCCTGCGGACTAGCGGGGCAACAATCCAAGAGACCCAGTACTTC.